This T cell receptor beta chain originates from a study of cytomegalovirus exposure and HLA in healthy donors. Comment on this clone: Germline and junction disagree at one end, which may indicate a read error.

The PCR was carried out with 60 Vbeta primers and 13 Jbeta primers. This table comes from immunoSEQ multiplex PCR, and its TCRdb copy is limited to in-frame clones, with some not included. The data show approximately 100,000 clones, around 60% seen once. Germline V gene lookup returns CDR1 SSHAT and CDR2 FNYEAQ (reference sequence). The CDR3 has 13 amino acids. Sequenced: PBMCs. The V and J genes are TRBV7-7 and TRBJ2-7, with TRBD1 as a possible D gene (6 bases). This clonotype was sampled from a man aged 25 to 40 in good health and CMV-seropositive. In DNA, the CDR3 is TGTGCTAGCAGCCGAACGGACAGAGGCGAGCAGTACTTC. Its protein is CASSRTDRGEQYF.